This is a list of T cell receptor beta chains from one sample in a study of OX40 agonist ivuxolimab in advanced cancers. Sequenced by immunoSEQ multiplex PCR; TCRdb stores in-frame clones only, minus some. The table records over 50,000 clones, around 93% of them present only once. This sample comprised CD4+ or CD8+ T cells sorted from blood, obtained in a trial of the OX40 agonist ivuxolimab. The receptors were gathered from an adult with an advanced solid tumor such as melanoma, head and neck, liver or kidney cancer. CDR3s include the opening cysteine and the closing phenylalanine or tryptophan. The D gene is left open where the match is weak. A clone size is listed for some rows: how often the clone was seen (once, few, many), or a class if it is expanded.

DNA: TGTGCCTGGAGTGTACTATCCTACGAGCAGTACTTC; CDR3: CAWSVLSYEQYF; V: TRBV30; D: .; J: TRBJ2-7; length: 12; size: .
DNA: TGTGCCAGCAGCGTAGACGGTACCGGGGAGCTGTTTTTT; CDR3: CASSVDGTGELFF; V: TRBV9; D: .; J: TRBJ2-2; length: 13; size: once
DNA: TGTGCCAGCAGCGTAGGTGGGAGGGGCCGACTTAATACGCAGTATTTT; CDR3: CASSVGGRGRLNTQYF; V: TRBV9; D: TRBD2; J: TRBJ2-3; length: 16; size: .
DNA: TGCAGCGTCTACCTACAGGGACCTGTCGGTGAAGCTTTCTTT; CDR3: CSVYLQGPVGEAFF; V: TRBV29-1; D: .; J: TRBJ1-1; length: 14; size: few
DNA: TGTGCCAGTAGAATTGCCAGCGAGGGTAATTCACCCCTCCACTTT; CDR3: CASRIASEGNSPLHF; V: TRBV19; D: .; J: TRBJ1-6; length: 15; size: .
DNA: TGTGCCAGCAGTTACCCGACAGGGGCTAGATATCAGCCCCAGCATTTT; CDR3: CASSYPTGARYQPQHF; V: TRBV6-6; D: TRBD1; J: TRBJ1-5; length: 16; size: .
DNA: TGTGCCAGCACCCCAGGGGTGCGAGAGACCCAGTACTTC; CDR3: CASTPGVRETQYF; V: TRBV27; D: .; J: TRBJ2-5; length: 13; size: .
DNA: TGTGCCAGCAGCTTGGAGGGGCTCATGGAGTTCTTC; CDR3: CASSLEGLMEFF; V: TRBV5-5; D: .; J: TRBJ2-1; length: 12; size: once
DNA: TGTGCCAGCAGTCCGAGCACAGATACGCAGTATTTT; CDR3: CASSPSTDTQYF; V: TRBV9; D: .; J: TRBJ2-3; length: 12; size: .
DNA: TGCGCCAGCAGCCAAGGGTTTCAGGGGGCAATTGGGGAGCTGTTTTTT; CDR3: CASSQGFQGAIGELFF; V: TRBV4-1; D: TRBD1; J: TRBJ2-2; length: 16; size: .
DNA: TGTGCCACCAGCAGAGATGGTGGGGCGTACAATGAGCAGTTCTTC; CDR3: CATSRDGGAYNEQFF; V: TRBV15; D: .; J: TRBJ2-1; length: 15; size: .
DNA: TGTGCCAGCAGCTTGGTCGACAGGGAGTATGGCTACACCTTC; CDR3: CASSLVDREYGYTF; V: TRBV5-6; D: TRBD1; J: TRBJ1-2; length: 14; size: .
DNA: TGTGCCTGGAGTGTAGGTTCAGGGTACAATGAGCAGTTCTTC; CDR3: CAWSVGSGYNEQFF; V: TRBV30; D: .; J: TRBJ2-1; length: 14; size: .
DNA: TGTGCCAGCAGTGAATTCGCGGGGGGTTACAATGAGCAGTTCTTC; CDR3: CASSEFAGGYNEQFF; V: TRBV2; D: TRBD2; J: TRBJ2-1; length: 15; size: .
DNA: TGTGCCAGCAGTACGGGACAGACGCAGTATTTT; CDR3: CASSTGQTQYF; V: TRBV28; D: TRBD1; J: TRBJ2-3; length: 11; size: .
DNA: TGTGCCAGCAGCCTCCTAGAAGATCAGCCCCAGCATTTT; CDR3: CASSLLEDQPQHF; V: TRBV7-6; D: .; J: TRBJ1-5; length: 13; size: .
DNA: TGTGCCAGCAGTTACTTGAGCTTCCAAGAGACCCAGTACTTC; CDR3: CASSYLSFQETQYF; V: TRBV6-5; D: .; J: TRBJ2-5; length: 14; size: once
DNA: TGTGCCAGCAGTTTATTCGGAGGAACAAATGAGCAGTTCTTC; CDR3: CASSLFGGTNEQFF; V: TRBV28; D: .; J: TRBJ2-1; length: 14; size: .
DNA: TGTGCCAGCAGCTCATGGGGAGGCTACAATGAGCAGTTCTTC; CDR3: CASSSWGGYNEQFF; V: TRBV5-4; D: .; J: TRBJ2-1; length: 14; size: .
DNA: TGTGCCAGCAGCCAAGAGGAGGGGGGATACAATGAGCAGTTCTTC; CDR3: CASSQEEGGYNEQFF; V: TRBV4-2; D: .; J: TRBJ2-1; length: 15; size: .
DNA: TGTGCCAGCAGCGTCCAGACAGGGCGCCCTGGAGCTTTCTTT; CDR3: CASSVQTGRPGAFF; V: TRBV7-8; D: TRBD1; J: TRBJ1-1; length: 14; size: .
DNA: TGCGCCAGCAGCCAAGAAGACAGGTTAGTCGATGGCTACACCTTC; CDR3: CASSQEDRLVDGYTF; V: TRBV4-1; D: .; J: TRBJ1-2; length: 15; size: .
DNA: TGCGCCAGCAGGGTATGGACAGGAGGCGAGTACAACCTTTATAGCAATCAGCCCCAGCATTTT; CDR3: CASRVWTGGEYNLYSNQPQHF; V: TRBV5-1; D: TRBD1; J: TRBJ1-5; length: 21; size: .
DNA: TGTGCCTGGAGTTTGGGACACCACTCCTACAATGAGCAGTTCTTC; CDR3: CAWSLGHHSYNEQFF; V: TRBV30; D: .; J: TRBJ2-1; length: 15; size: once
DNA: TGCGCCAGCAGCCGATCACAATTTTGGGAGGGCTCCTACAATGAGCAGTTCTTC; CDR3: CASSRSQFWEGSYNEQFF; V: TRBV4-1; D: TRBD2; J: TRBJ2-1; length: 18; size: medium-sized
DNA: TGTGCCAGCAGCGTAGGGGGCTTGGTCCCGGCCGACGAGCAGTACTTC; CDR3: CASSVGGLVPADEQYF; V: TRBV9; D: .; J: TRBJ2-7; length: 16; size: .
DNA: TGTGCCAGCAGTTTCTACACCCCCCCAGATACGCAGTATTTT; CDR3: CASSFYTPPDTQYF; V: TRBV27; D: .; J: TRBJ2-3; length: 14; size: .
DNA: TGTGCCAGCAGCAACCAGGACAGGGGGCATGAGCAGTTCTTC; CDR3: CASSNQDRGHEQFF; V: TRBV7-9; D: TRBD1; J: TRBJ2-1; length: 14; size: .
DNA: TGTGCCAGCAGGTACAGCGACTACGAGCAGTACTTC; CDR3: CASRYSDYEQYF; V: TRBV28; D: .; J: TRBJ2-7; length: 12; size: .
DNA: TGTGCCAGCAGCCTCGTCACCGGCTATGGCTACACCTTC; CDR3: CASSLVTGYGYTF; V: TRBV7-6; D: .; J: TRBJ1-2; length: 13; size: few